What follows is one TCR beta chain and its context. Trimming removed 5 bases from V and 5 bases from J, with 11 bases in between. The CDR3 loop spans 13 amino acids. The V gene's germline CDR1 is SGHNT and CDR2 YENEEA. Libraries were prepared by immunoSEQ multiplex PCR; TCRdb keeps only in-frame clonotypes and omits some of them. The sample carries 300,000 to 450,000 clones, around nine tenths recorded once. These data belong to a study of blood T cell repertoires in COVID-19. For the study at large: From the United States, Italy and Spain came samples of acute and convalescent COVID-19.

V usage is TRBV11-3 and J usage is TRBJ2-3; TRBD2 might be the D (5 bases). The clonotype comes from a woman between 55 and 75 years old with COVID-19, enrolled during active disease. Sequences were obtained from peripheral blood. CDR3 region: CASSLTRQDTQYF. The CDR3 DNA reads TGTGCCAGCAGCCTCACTAGGCAAGATACGCAGTATTTT.